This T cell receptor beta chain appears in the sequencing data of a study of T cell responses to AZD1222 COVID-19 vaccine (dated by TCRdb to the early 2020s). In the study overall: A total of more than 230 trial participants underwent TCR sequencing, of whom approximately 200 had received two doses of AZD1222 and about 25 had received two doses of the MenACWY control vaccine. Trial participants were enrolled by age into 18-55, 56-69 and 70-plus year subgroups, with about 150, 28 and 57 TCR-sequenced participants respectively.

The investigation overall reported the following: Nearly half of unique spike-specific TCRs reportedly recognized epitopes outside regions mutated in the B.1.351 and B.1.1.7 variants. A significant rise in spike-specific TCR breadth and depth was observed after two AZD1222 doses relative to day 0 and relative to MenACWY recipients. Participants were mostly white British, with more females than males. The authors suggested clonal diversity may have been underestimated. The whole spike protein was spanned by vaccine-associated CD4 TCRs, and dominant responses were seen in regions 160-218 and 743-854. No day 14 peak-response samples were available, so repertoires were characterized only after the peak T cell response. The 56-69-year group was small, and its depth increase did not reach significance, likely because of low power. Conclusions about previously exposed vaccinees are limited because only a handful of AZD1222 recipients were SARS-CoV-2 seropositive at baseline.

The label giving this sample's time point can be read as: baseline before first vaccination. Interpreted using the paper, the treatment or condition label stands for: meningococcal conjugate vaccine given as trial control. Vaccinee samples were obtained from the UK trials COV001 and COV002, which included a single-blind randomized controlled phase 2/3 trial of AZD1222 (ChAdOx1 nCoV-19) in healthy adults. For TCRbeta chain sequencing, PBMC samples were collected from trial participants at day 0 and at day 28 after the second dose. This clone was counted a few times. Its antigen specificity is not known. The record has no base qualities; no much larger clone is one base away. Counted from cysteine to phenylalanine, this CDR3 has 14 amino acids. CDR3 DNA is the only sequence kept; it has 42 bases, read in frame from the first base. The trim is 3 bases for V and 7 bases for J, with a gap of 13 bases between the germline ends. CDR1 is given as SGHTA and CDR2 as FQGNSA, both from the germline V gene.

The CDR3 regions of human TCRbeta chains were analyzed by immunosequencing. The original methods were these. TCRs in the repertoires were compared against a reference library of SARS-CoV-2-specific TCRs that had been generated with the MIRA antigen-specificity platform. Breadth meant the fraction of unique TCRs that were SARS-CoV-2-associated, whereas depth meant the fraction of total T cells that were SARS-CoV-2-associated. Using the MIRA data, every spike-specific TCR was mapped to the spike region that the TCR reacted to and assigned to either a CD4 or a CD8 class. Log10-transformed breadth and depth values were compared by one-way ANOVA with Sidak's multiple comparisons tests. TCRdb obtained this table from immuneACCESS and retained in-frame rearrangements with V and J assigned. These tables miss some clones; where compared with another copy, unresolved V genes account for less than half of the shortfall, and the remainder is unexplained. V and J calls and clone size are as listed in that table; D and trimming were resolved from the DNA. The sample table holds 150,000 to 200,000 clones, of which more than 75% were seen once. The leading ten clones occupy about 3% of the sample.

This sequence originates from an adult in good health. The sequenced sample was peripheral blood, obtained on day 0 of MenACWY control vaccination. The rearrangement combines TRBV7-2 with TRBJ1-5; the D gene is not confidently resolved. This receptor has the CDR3 CASSFGNLIQPQHF. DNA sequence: TGTGCCAGCAGCTTCGGCAATCTCATCCAGCCCCAGCATTTT.